The sequence of this TCR beta chain was determined in a study of Tregs in tolerant kidney transplant recipients. Study-level findings and limits: The small number of patients limits these findings pending further validation.

TCRdb's table, derived via immunoSEQ multiplex PCR, lists solely in-frame clones and lacks some. Among fewer than 95,000 clones listed, under 95% were seen once. In the case of this clone: Its antigen is undetermined.

Mixed chimerism was transient after nonmyeloablative marrow transplants from related graft donors. CD4+CD25+CD127- Tregs, CD4+CD25- non-Tregs, CD4 and CD8 cells were sorted. Germline loops: CDR1 LGHNA, CDR2 YNFKEQ. V was pared by 2 bases and J by 7 bases, with 5 bases of the junction left unmatched. The CDR3 has 16 residues. The sequencing used CD4+ T cells from blood (PBMCs), collected 12 months after the transplant. The chain uses TRBV4-2 and TRBJ2-1; 13 bases are shared with TRBD2. This receptor was taken from a human patient who received a combined kidney and bone marrow transplant. Among the T cells, some may be from the graft donor. The CDR3 coding sequence is TGTGCCAGCAGCCAACCACTAGCGGGAGGGCCGAATGAGCAGTTCTTC. It translates to CASSQPLAGGPNEQFF.